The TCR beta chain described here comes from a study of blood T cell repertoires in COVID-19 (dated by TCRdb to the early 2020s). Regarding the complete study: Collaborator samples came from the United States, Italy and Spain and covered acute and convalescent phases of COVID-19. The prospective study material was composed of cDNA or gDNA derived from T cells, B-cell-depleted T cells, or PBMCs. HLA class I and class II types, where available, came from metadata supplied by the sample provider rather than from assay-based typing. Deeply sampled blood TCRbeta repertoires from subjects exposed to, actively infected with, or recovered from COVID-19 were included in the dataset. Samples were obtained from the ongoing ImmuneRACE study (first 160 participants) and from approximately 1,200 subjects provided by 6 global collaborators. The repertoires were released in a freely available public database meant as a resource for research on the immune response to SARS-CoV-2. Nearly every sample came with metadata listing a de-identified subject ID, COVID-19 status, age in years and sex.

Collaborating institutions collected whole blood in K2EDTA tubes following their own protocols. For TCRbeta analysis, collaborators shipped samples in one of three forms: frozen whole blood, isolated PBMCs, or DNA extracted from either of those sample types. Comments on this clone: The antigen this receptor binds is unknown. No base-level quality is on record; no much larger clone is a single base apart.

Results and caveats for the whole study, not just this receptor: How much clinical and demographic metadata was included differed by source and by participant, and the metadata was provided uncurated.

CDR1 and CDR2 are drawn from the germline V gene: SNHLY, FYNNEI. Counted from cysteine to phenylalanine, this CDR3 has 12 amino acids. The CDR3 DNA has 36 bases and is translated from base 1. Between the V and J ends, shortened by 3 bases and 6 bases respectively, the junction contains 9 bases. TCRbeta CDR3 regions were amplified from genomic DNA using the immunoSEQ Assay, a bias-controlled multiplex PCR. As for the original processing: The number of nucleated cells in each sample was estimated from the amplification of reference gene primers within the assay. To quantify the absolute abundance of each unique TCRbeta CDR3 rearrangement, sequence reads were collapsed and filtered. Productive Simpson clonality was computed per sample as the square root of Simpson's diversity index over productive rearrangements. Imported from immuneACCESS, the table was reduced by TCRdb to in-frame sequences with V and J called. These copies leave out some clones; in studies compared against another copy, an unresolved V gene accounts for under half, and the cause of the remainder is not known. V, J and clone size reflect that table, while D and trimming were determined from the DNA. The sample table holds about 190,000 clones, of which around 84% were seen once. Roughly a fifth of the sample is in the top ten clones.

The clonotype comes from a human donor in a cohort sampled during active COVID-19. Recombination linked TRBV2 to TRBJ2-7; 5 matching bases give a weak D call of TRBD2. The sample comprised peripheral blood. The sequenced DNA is TGTGCCAGCAGTGAGGAGGTAGGCGAGCAGTACTTC. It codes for CASSEEVGEQYF.